The 20 T cell receptor beta chains in this list originate from one sample, sequenced in a study of blood T cell repertoires in COVID-19. The table came from immunoSEQ multiplex PCR; TCRdb's copy has only in-frame clones and leaves some out. The repertoire holds roughly 670,000 clones, with 85% to 90% as singletons. The sample comprised peripheral blood. The source of these receptors is a woman aged 18-29 years with acute or convalescent COVID-19.

To note about this clone: Other DNA sequences in the sample encode the same CDR3. This chain joins TRBV7-2 and TRBJ1-3; a weak D match, TRBD1 (5 bases). The CDR3 covers 15 residues. V gave up 1 base and J gave up 0 bases, with 7 bases separating them. The germline V gene encodes CDR1 SGHTA and CDR2 FQGNSA. The CDR3: CASSLGDSSGNTIYF. The CDR3 bases are TGTGCCAGCAGCTTAGGAGACAGCTCTGGAAACACCATATATTTT. Looking up the rest from reference TRBV7-2 and TRBJ1-3 gives the full variable domain: GAGVSQSPSNKVTEKGKDVELRCDPISGHTALYWYRQSLGQGLEFLIYFQGNSAPDKSGLPSDRFSAERTGGSVSTLTIQRTQQEDSAVYLCASSLGDSSGNTIYFGEGSWLTVV.

This chain connects TRBV25-1 to TRBJ2-3, with a tentative D call TRBD2 (6 bases). Germline CDR1 is MGHDK and CDR2 is SYGVNS. The CDR3 totals 15 residues. Trimming left V 6 bases short and J 0 bases short, with 13 bases between. This CDR3 is CASRGGGASTDTQYF. In DNA, the CDR3 is TGTGCCAGCAGGGGCGGCGGGGCTAGCACAGATACGCAGTATTTT.

This clone was observed once. The chain recombines TRBV28 with TRBJ1-2; TRBD1 agrees at 8 bases. This CDR3 is 14 amino acids long. Germline-derived CDR1 and CDR2 are MDHEN and SYDVKM. V shed 10 bases, J shed 5 bases, and the junction held 12 bases outside the gene matches. The chain's CDR3 is CATLGQGLQYGYTF. The DNA of the CDR3 is TGTGCCACTCTAGGACAGGGCCTTCAGTATGGCTACACCTTC.

This clone was counted only a few times. The sample carries other DNA sequences with the same CDR3. This sequence joins TRBV6-5 and TRBJ2-7, with TRBD1 matching over 7 bases. Germline V gives CDR1 MNHEY, CDR2 SVGAGI. The ends lost 5 bases at V and 3 bases at J; junction bases unmatched: 1. The length of the CDR3 is 12 residues. The CDR3 coding sequence is TGTGCCAGCAGTCGGGACAGCTACGAGCAGTACTTC. Protein: CASSRDSYEQYF.

The chain is built from TRBV6-2 or TRBV6-3 and TRBJ1-2, with unresolved D. The CDR3 is 14 amino acids. V lost 7 bases and J lost 6, with 18 bases in between. Germline CDR1 reads MNHEY; CDR2 reads SVGEGT. The CDR3 DNA follows: TGTGCCAGCAACCCCGTGAGGAGGGCCCATGGCTACACCTTC. Its protein product is CASNPVRRAHGYTF.

The chain employs TRBV7-3 and TRBJ2-3; D is perhaps TRBD2 (5 bases). The CDR3 length is 15 residues. The germline CDR1 and CDR2 sequences are SGHTA and FQGTGA. Trimming removed 5 bases from V and 1 base from J, with 13 bases in between. For the CDR3, the DNA is TGTGCCAGCAGCCCATCACCCGGGGGCACAGATACGCAGTATTTT. Amino acid sequence: CASSPSPGGTDTQYF. Based on the CDR3 plus reference TRBV7-3 and TRBJ2-3, the full variable domain is GAGVSQTPSNKVTEKGKYVELRCDPISGHTALYWYRQSLGQGPEFLIYFQGTGAADDSGLPNDRFFAVRPEGSVSTLKIQRTERGDSAVYLCASSPSPGGTDTQYFGPGTRLTVL.

This chain connects TRBV9 to TRBJ1-1; D remains unclear. This CDR3 has 13 residues. Trimming removed 3 bases from V and 2 bases from J, with 8 bases in between. Germline CDR1 reads SGDLS; CDR2 reads YYNGEE. CDR3 protein: CASSGLTNTEAFF. Here the CDR3 DNA reads TGTGCCAGCAGCGGACTTACTAACACTGAAGCTTTCTTT.

The V gene is TRBV11-2, the J gene TRBJ2-3; D is unresolved. The CDR3 extends over 16 amino acids. Germline lookup yields CDR1 SGHAT and CDR2 FQNNGV. Trimming took off 1 base at V and 5 bases at J, with 16 bases between the two ends. CDR3 sequence reads: CASSLVGGRILDTQYF. The CDR3, as DNA: TGTGCCAGCAGCTTAGTAGGTGGGCGAATATTAGATACGCAGTATTTT.

This clone was counted once. The rearrangement uses TRBV4-3 and TRBJ1-2; D unclear. CDR1 LGHNA and CDR2 YSLEER come from the germline V gene. CDR3 length equals 14 residues. V shed 1 base and J shed 0 bases, with 6 bases lying between them. As DNA, the CDR3 is TGCGCCAGCAGCCAAGTCCCTCCTAACTATGGCTACACCTTC. This encodes CASSQVPPNYGYTF.

This chain uses TRBV18 with TRBJ2-3, with TRBD1 identical over 9 bases. With 5 bases clipped from V and 1 base from J, the junction kept 7 bases outside the gene matches. The CDR3 spans 16 residues. Germline V gene data show CDR1 as KGHSH and CDR2 as LQKENI. The CDR3 DNA sequence: TGTGCCAGCTCAAACGACAGGGGGAAGGGCACAGATACGCAGTATTTT. Protein: CASSNDRGKGTDTQYF.

This clone is a singleton in its sample. The chain carries TRBV28 and TRBJ1-2; 7 bases are shared with TRBD1. The CDR3 has 14 amino acids. Germline loops: CDR1 MDHEN, CDR2 SYDVKM. V lost 5 bases and J lost 4; bases outside the gene matches: 7. The CDR3: CASSNDRVTYGYTF. As DNA, the CDR3 is TGTGCCAGCAGTAACGACAGGGTCACCTATGGCTACACCTTC.

The CDR3 reads CASSTQGQGKDTEAFF. DNA of the CDR3: TGCGCCAGCAGCACCCAGGGACAGGGCAAGGACACTGAAGCTTTCTTT. This chain links TRBV5-1 with TRBJ1-1; TRBD1 matches at 9 bases. The V gene's germline CDR1 is SGHRS and CDR2 YFSETQ. The CDR3 covers 16 residues. J was trimmed by 3 bases and V by 4 bases; bases with no gene match: 10.

This chain connects TRBV27 to TRBJ1-2; D not certain. Germline V CDR1 and CDR2: MNHEY, SMNVEV (reference sequence). The V end was cut by 4 bases, the J end by 4 bases, with 10 bases between. The CDR3 extends over 13 amino acids. The CDR3: CASSSGGGYGYTF. CDR3 bases: TGTGCCAGCAGTTCAGGAGGAGGCTATGGCTACACCTTC.

This chain links TRBV6-1 with TRBJ2-7; 8 bases are shared with TRBD1. The junction had 9 bases not matched to a gene; V was cut back by 4 bases and J by 1 base. This CDR3 contains 16 residues. CDR1 and CDR2 from the germline V gene are MNHNS and SASEGT. DNA for the CDR3: TGTGCCAGCAGTGGCTTTCAGGACAGGGAATCCTACGAGCAGTACTTC. Protein sequence: CASSGFQDRESYEQYF.

The rearrangement joins TRBV6-5 to TRBJ2-7; 8 bases align to TRBD1. The V segment lost 5 bases and the J segment 3 bases; nucleotides outside the gene matches: 6. The germline V gene has CDR1 MNHEY and CDR2 SVGAGI. The CDR3 totals 14 residues. CDR3 residues: CASSQRTGHYEQYF. The CDR3 DNA reads TGTGCCAGCAGTCAAAGGACAGGGCACTACGAGCAGTACTTC.

The CDR3 is CASSQSTTWGYTF. In DNA, the CDR3 is TGCGCCAGCAGTCAATCCACTACCTGGGGCTACACCTTC. The chain couples TRBV23-1 to TRBJ1-2; unclear D gene. TRBV23-1 is designated an ORF whose function remains uncertain. Deletions cut 0 bases from V and 8 bases from J, with 10 bases between. The CDR3 is 13 residues long.

The genes are TRBV6-6 and TRBJ1-3; weak D call: TRBD1 (6 bases). Trimming removed 5 bases at V and 8 bases at J, with 16 bases between. The CDR3 consists of 14 residues. Germline CDR1 MNHNY, CDR2 SVGAGI (reference sequence). The DNA for the CDR3 is TGTGCCAGCAGTCGACAGGAGGTCATGGACACCATATATTTT. This sequence encodes CASSRQEVMDTIYF.

In its sample, this clone was seen once. The V gene is TRBV7-8, the J gene TRBJ1-5; 8 bases fit TRBD1. The CDR3 is made up of 15 amino acids. Germline V gene sequence: CDR1 SGHVS, CDR2 FQNEAQ. V was pared by 8 bases and J by 7 bases, with 13 bases of the junction left unmatched. The CDR3 DNA sequence: TGTGCCAGCGGGCAGGGGGCGAGGTGGGGACAGCCCCAGCATTTT. It yields the protein CASGQGARWGQPQHF.

This chain joins TRBV5-1 and TRBJ2-2; 9 bases agree with TRBD1. Germline loops: CDR1 SGHRS, CDR2 YFSETQ. The CDR3 consists of 16 residues. The V and J ends lost 3 bases and 4 bases, in that order; junction bases with no gene match: 7. The CDR3 loop reads CASSSGQGSVTGELFF. Written as DNA, the CDR3 is TGCGCCAGCAGCTCAGGACAGGGGAGCGTCACCGGGGAGCTGTTTTTT.

The chain is built from TRBV28 and TRBJ1-2; D is perhaps TRBD1 (6 bases). CDR3 size: 11 residues. The germline V and J ends were trimmed by 5 bases and 9 bases, with 10 bases remaining between them. Germline CDR1 MDHEN, CDR2 SYDVKM. The CDR3 bases are TGTGCCAGCAGTCCCAGGGGTAGCTACACCTTC. This translates into CASSPRGSYTF.